The text below deals with one T cell receptor (beta chain). From the 5' RACE reads, TCRdb called clonotypes with MiXCR, one entry per CDR3 protein. The sample has 500,000 to 650,000 distinct CDR3 sequences; about a fifth are singletons. The sample comes from a study of identical twins. CDR3 length: 15 residues. Germline loops: CDR1 SGHTA, CDR2 FQGNSA. V shed 1 base and J shed 3 bases, with 13 bases lying between them. This same sample was also part of a study on yellow fever vaccine responses in identical twins.

The source is a woman aged 18-35 years in good health. The sample taken for sequencing was CD4+ T cells sorted from blood. The chain combines TRBV7-2 with TRBJ2-7, with D tentatively TRBD2 (5 bases). The CDR3 DNA reads TGTGCCAGCAGCTTAGTGTCCAGCGGCGGCTACGAGCAGTACTTC. It is translated as CASSLVSSGGYEQYF.